This T cell receptor (beta chain) was documented in a study of blood T cell repertoires in COVID-19. Study in general: Acute and convalescent COVID-19 samples came from the United States, Italy and Spain. T cells, B-cell-depleted T cells, or PBMCs provided the cDNA or gDNA that served as material.

Original processing notes: The assay estimated nucleated cells by amplifying reference gene primers. Repertoires were generated with immunoSEQ multiplex PCR, while TCRdb's copy carries only in-frame clones and drops some. V and J calls and clone size are copied from that table; D and trimming were computed from the DNA. This table holds around 260,000 clones, less than 90% found once. CDR3 length equals 16 residues. Germline V gene data show CDR1 as SGHNT and CDR2 as YYREEE (reference sequence). V was cut by 4 bases and J by 0 bases, with 16 bases left in between. In this sample, this clone turned up a few times.

The rearrangement links TRBV5-4 to TRBJ1-1, with no clear D. The receptor was isolated from a man aged 60 to 69 who had recovered from COVID-19. The sequencing sample was made of peripheral blood. The CDR3 reads CASSGGSNLMNTEAFF. CDR3 DNA sequence: TGTGCCAGCAGCGGAGGATCCAACCTCATGAACACTGAAGCTTTCTTT.